This is a list of T cell receptor beta chains from one sample in a study of response to subunit inactivated influenza vaccine. TCRdb reanalysed the RT-PCR reads using MiXCR and keeps one entry per CDR3 protein. In the table there are about 500,000 distinct CDR3 sequences, around 7.7% of which are singletons. Sequencing was performed on PBMCs from blood, taken less than 30 months after vaccination. The receptor source for this set is a man in his fifties or sixties who received an inactivated influenza vaccine. The CDR3 runs from the conserved cysteine through the conserved F or W. The D gene is left open where the match is weak. For some rows the clone size is stated as once, few or many, or as a class when expanded; others skip it.

clone size: .
D gene: .
V gene: TRBV6-1
J gene: TRBJ2-1
CDR3 DNA: TGTGCCAGCAGTGAAGAGAGGCCTACCCAGCGCCGCGGCAATGAGCAGTTCTTC
CDR3 protein: CASSEERPTQRRGNEQFF

clone size: many
D gene: .
V gene: TRBV6-2/TRBV6-3
J gene: TRBJ1-5
CDR3 DNA: TGTGCCAGCAGTTACGGTCAGTTGGGCAATCAGCCCCAGCATTTT
CDR3 protein: CASSYGQLGNQPQHF

clone size: .
D gene: .
V gene: TRBV5-1
J gene: TRBJ1-5
CDR3 DNA: TGCGCCAGCAGCTTGGGTACAGGGATCGGTCAGCCCCAGCATTTT
CDR3 protein: CASSLGTGIGQPQHF

clone size: .
D gene: .
V gene: TRBV11-2
J gene: TRBJ1-1
CDR3 DNA: TGTGCCAGCAGCTTAAGCGGGATGGGGGCTTTCTTT
CDR3 protein: CASSLSGMGAFF

clone size: many
D gene: .
V gene: TRBV12-3/TRBV12-4
J gene: TRBJ2-7
CDR3 DNA: TGTGCCAGCAGTCCCCTAAGACAGTACGAGCAGTACTTC
CDR3 protein: CASSPLRQYEQYF

clone size: many
D gene: .
V gene: TRBV20-1
J gene: TRBJ2-1
CDR3 DNA: TGCAGTGCGTCTTCATCATACAATGAGCAGTTCTTC
CDR3 protein: CSASSSYNEQFF

clone size: .
D gene: TRBD2
V gene: TRBV5-1
J gene: TRBJ2-3
CDR3 DNA: TGCGCCAGCAGCTTGGCCGGCGGGAGGGACTCAGATACGCAGTATTTT
CDR3 protein: CASSLAGGRDSDTQYF

clone size: few
D gene: TRBD1
V gene: TRBV7-2
J gene: TRBJ2-7
CDR3 DNA: TGTGCCAGCAGCTTAGTCCCCCAGGGGGCGCTTTACGAGCAGTACTTC
CDR3 protein: CASSLVPQGALYEQYF

clone size: few
D gene: .
V gene: TRBV6-2/TRBV6-3
J gene: TRBJ2-7
CDR3 DNA: TGTGCCAGCAGTTACTCGGTCTCCGAGCAGTACTTC
CDR3 protein: CASSYSVSEQYF

clone size: few
D gene: .
V gene: TRBV20-1
J gene: TRBJ1-5
CDR3 DNA: TGCAGTGCTAGGGCGGGGGCAAGCTATCAGCCCCAGCATTTT
CDR3 protein: CSARAGASYQPQHF

clone size: .
D gene: .
V gene: TRBV12-3/TRBV12-4
J gene: TRBJ2-3
CDR3 DNA: TGTGCCAGCAATGGATTGGCTCTCAACACAGATACGCAGTATTTT
CDR3 protein: CASNGLALNTDTQYF

clone size: few
D gene: .
V gene: TRBV2
J gene: TRBJ2-7
CDR3 DNA: TGTGCCAGCACCGATTCCTCCTACGAGCAGTACTTC
CDR3 protein: CASTDSSYEQYF

clone size: .
D gene: TRBD2
V gene: TRBV11-2
J gene: TRBJ2-2
CDR3 DNA: TGTGCCAGCAGCCCGGCTTGGGGTAGCGGGGGTAGCACCGGGGAGCTGTTTTTT
CDR3 protein: CASSPAWGSGGSTGELFF

clone size: many
D gene: .
V gene: TRBV3-1
J gene: TRBJ1-5
CDR3 DNA: TGTGCCAGCAGCCAAGTGTGGGGAAATCAGCCCCAGCATTTT
CDR3 protein: CASSQVWGNQPQHF

clone size: few
D gene: TRBD1
V gene: TRBV6-1
J gene: TRBJ1-1
CDR3 DNA: TGTGCCAGCAGTGATCGAATTAGGGACAGTGAAGCTTTCTTT
CDR3 protein: CASSDRIRDSEAFF

clone size: few
D gene: .
V gene: TRBV28
J gene: TRBJ1-5
CDR3 DNA: TGTGCCAGCAGAGGGGGTGGTTATAGCAATCAGCCCCAGCATTTT
CDR3 protein: CASRGGGYSNQPQHF

clone size: few
D gene: TRBD2
V gene: TRBV20-1
J gene: TRBJ2-1
CDR3 DNA: TGCAGTGCGCCCGGACTAGCGGGAGCGATCTCCTACAATGAGCAGTTCTTC
CDR3 protein: CSAPGLAGAISYNEQFF

clone size: .
D gene: .
V gene: TRBV4-1
J gene: TRBJ1-5
CDR3 DNA: TGCGCCAGCAGCCAAGTCGGTATCCAGAAGTATCAGCCCCAGCATTTT
CDR3 protein: CASSQVGIQKYQPQHF

clone size: few
D gene: .
V gene: TRBV11-2
J gene: TRBJ1-1
CDR3 DNA: TGTGCCAGCAGACTGGACAGTACAGCCTTCATGAACACTGAAGCTTTCTTT
CDR3 protein: CASRLDSTAFMNTEAFF

clone size: .
D gene: TRBD2
V gene: TRBV20-1
J gene: TRBJ2-5
CDR3 DNA: TGCAGTGCGGGGGGTAGCGGGGTCTCGACCCAGTACTTC
CDR3 protein: CSAGGSGVSTQYF

clone size: .
D gene: .
V gene: TRBV29-1
J gene: TRBJ1-1
CDR3 DNA: TGCAGCGTTGAGTACAGGGCGAACACTGAAGCTTTCTTT
CDR3 protein: CSVEYRANTEAFF